This TCR beta chain was retrieved from a study of T cells in Graves' hyperthyroidism and ophthalmopathy. Many counts were recorded for this clonotype. Its specificity is not known. The ends were cut back, 8 bases at V and 2 bases at J, with 12 bases in the middle. The CDR3 has 12 residues. CDR1 and CDR2 (germline): SQVTM, ANQGSEA. Findings and caveats of the study: Blood held most thyroid clonotypes expanded above 0.001 frequency.

Template material for amplifying TCR beta CDR3 regions consisted of RNA transcripts. Primed by the HTBI set, a first-round RT-PCR was run on the TCR CDR3. Using its own MiXCR run on the multiplex PCR reads, TCRdb lists one record per CDR3 protein. The sample contains under 400,000 distinct CDR3 sequences, 15% to 20% of which appear only once. The gene calls are TRBV29-1 and TRBJ2-5; D may be TRBD2 (6 bases). Source material: blood. This TCR was sampled from a woman in her 40s with Graves' ophthalmopathy. The CDR3 reads CSFEEGQETQYF. Here the CDR3 DNA reads TGCAGCTTCGAGGAGGGGCAAGAGACCCAGTACTTC.